The rows below give T cell receptor beta chains drawn from one sample of a study of identical twins. TCRdb analysed the 5' RACE reads with MiXCR anew, one entry per CDR3 protein. Of about 190,000 distinct CDR3 sequences listed, approximately 15% are singletons. The data were also submitted as part of a second study, on T cells expressing NK-cell markers.

Sample: CD8+ T cells sorted from blood. Every receptor here comes from a woman younger than 30 in good health. CDR3s include the opening cysteine and the closing phenylalanine or tryptophan. The order of the fields is D gene, J gene, V gene, clone size, CDR3 DNA, CDR3 protein. The D gene is left open where the match is weak. Rows give clone size only sometimes, using once, few, many, or a class for an expanded clone.

D gene: -
J gene: TRBJ2-7
V gene: TRBV29-1
clone size: -
CDR3 DNA: TGCAGCGTTGTCAGGGGACCGGACTACGAGCAGTACTTC
CDR3 protein: CSVVRGPDYEQYF

D gene: TRBD2
J gene: TRBJ2-3
V gene: TRBV11-2
clone size: few
CDR3 DNA: TGTGCCAGCAGCCCAGGACTAGCGGGAGCGTCAGATACGCAGTATTTT
CDR3 protein: CASSPGLAGASDTQYF

D gene: TRBD2
J gene: TRBJ2-3
V gene: TRBV30
clone size: few
CDR3 DNA: TGTGCCTGGAGTGCCGGGACTAGCGGGACAGATACGCAGTATTTT
CDR3 protein: CAWSAGTSGTDTQYF

D gene: -
J gene: TRBJ2-7
V gene: TRBV5-1
clone size: few
CDR3 DNA: TGCGCCAGCAGCGGAAACCCTAGTCGCGGGCAGTACTTC
CDR3 protein: CASSGNPSRGQYF

D gene: -
J gene: TRBJ1-1
V gene: TRBV10-2
clone size: few
CDR3 DNA: TGCGCCAGCAGTGCACAGGGCTTTTACACTGAAGCTTTCTTT
CDR3 protein: CASSAQGFYTEAFF

D gene: -
J gene: TRBJ2-1
V gene: TRBV20-1
clone size: few
CDR3 DNA: TGCAGTGCTAGAGATCGGCATGGAACCTCCTACAATGAGCAGTTCTTC
CDR3 protein: CSARDRHGTSYNEQFF

D gene: -
J gene: TRBJ2-6
V gene: TRBV7-9
clone size: -
CDR3 DNA: TGTGCCAGCAGCCCGGGATCGGGCTCTGGGGCCAACGTCCTGACTTTC
CDR3 protein: CASSPGSGSGANVLTF

D gene: TRBD1
J gene: TRBJ1-4
V gene: TRBV12-3/TRBV12-4
clone size: few
CDR3 DNA: TGTGCCAGCAGTGCCCCCGGGACAGGGGCCGAAAAACTGTTTTTT
CDR3 protein: CASSAPGTGAEKLFF

D gene: -
J gene: TRBJ2-3
V gene: TRBV7-7
clone size: -
CDR3 DNA: TGTGCCAGCAGCCGGACACCGACACCCACAGATACGCAGTATTTT
CDR3 protein: CASSRTPTPTDTQYF

D gene: TRBD2
J gene: TRBJ2-1
V gene: TRBV5-1
clone size: -
CDR3 DNA: TGCGCCAGTGAGGTAGCGGGAGGGCCGGGGGTTGAGCACTTCTTC
CDR3 protein: CASEVAGGPGVEHFF

D gene: -
J gene: TRBJ2-3
V gene: TRBV7-9
clone size: few
CDR3 DNA: TGTGCCAGCAGCTTAAGATGGGAGCCAGATACGCAGTATTTT
CDR3 protein: CASSLRWEPDTQYF

D gene: -
J gene: TRBJ2-7
V gene: TRBV27
clone size: few
CDR3 DNA: TGTGCCAGCAGTTTAGGCTACAGCTCCTACGAGCAGTACTTC
CDR3 protein: CASSLGYSSYEQYF

D gene: -
J gene: TRBJ2-3
V gene: TRBV20-1
clone size: -
CDR3 DNA: TGCAGTGTCGACACTGGGAGGACAGATACGCAGTATTTT
CDR3 protein: CSVDTGRTDTQYF

D gene: -
J gene: TRBJ2-2
V gene: TRBV2
clone size: -
CDR3 DNA: TGTGCCAGCAGGAACAGGGTGGACGGGGAGCTGTTTTTT
CDR3 protein: CASRNRVDGELFF

D gene: -
J gene: TRBJ1-1
V gene: TRBV6-2/TRBV6-3
clone size: few
CDR3 DNA: TGTGCCAGCACCTACAGGGTGAGGACTGAAGCTTTCTTT
CDR3 protein: CASTYRVRTEAFF

D gene: TRBD1
J gene: TRBJ2-2
V gene: TRBV15
clone size: -
CDR3 DNA: TGTGCCACCAGCAGAGATAGGGCAGGGGGCGACAACGGGGAGCTGTTTTTT
CDR3 protein: CATSRDRAGGDNGELFF

D gene: TRBD1
J gene: TRBJ2-7
V gene: TRBV9
clone size: few
CDR3 DNA: TGTGCCAGCGGACCGACAGGGGCCCACGAGCAGTACTTC
CDR3 protein: CASGPTGAHEQYF

D gene: TRBD1
J gene: TRBJ2-5
V gene: TRBV2
clone size: many
CDR3 DNA: TGTGCCAGCAGTCGGTGGGTCGACAGGGACCCCAGAGAGACCCAGTACTTC
CDR3 protein: CASSRWVDRDPRETQYF

D gene: -
J gene: TRBJ2-1
V gene: TRBV12-3/TRBV12-4
clone size: many
CDR3 DNA: TGTGCCAGCAGTAAGCGGGAGCAGTTCTTC
CDR3 protein: CASSKREQFF

D gene: -
J gene: TRBJ2-1
V gene: TRBV9
clone size: -
CDR3 DNA: TGTGCCAGCAGCGTTCCGGGGGAGCAGTTCTTC
CDR3 protein: CASSVPGEQFF

D gene: -
J gene: TRBJ2-5
V gene: TRBV11-2
clone size: few
CDR3 DNA: TGTGCCAGCAGCTTAGAGAGACCGCAAGAGACCCAGTACTTC
CDR3 protein: CASSLERPQETQYF

D gene: -
J gene: TRBJ2-7
V gene: TRBV3-1
clone size: -
CDR3 DNA: TGTGCCAGCAGCCCCGGGTTTGGCGGGTACGAGCAGTACTTC
CDR3 protein: CASSPGFGGYEQYF

D gene: TRBD1
J gene: TRBJ1-5
V gene: TRBV27
clone size: -
CDR3 DNA: TGTGCCAGCAGCCCACAGGGGAATCAGCCCCAGCATTTT
CDR3 protein: CASSPQGNQPQHF

D gene: -
J gene: TRBJ2-7
V gene: TRBV9
clone size: few
CDR3 DNA: TGTGCCAGCAGCGTGACCGGAGGGCCACCCTACGAGCAGTACTTC
CDR3 protein: CASSVTGGPPYEQYF

D gene: TRBD2
J gene: TRBJ2-1
V gene: TRBV4-1
clone size: few
CDR3 DNA: TGCGCCAGCAGCCATGACTTGACTAGCGGACCCTACAATGAGCAGTTCTTC
CDR3 protein: CASSHDLTSGPYNEQFF

D gene: -
J gene: TRBJ2-7
V gene: TRBV3-1
clone size: many
CDR3 DNA: TGTGCCAGCAGCCAAGGATTAGGGGACCCTGAGGACTTC
CDR3 protein: CASSQGLGDPEDF